This T cell receptor (beta chain) is from a study of breast tumors, draining lymph nodes, adjacent tissues. Germline V gives CDR1 SGHDT, CDR2 YYEEEE. V lost 4 bases to trimming and J lost 4 bases; unmatched junction nucleotides: 4. The CDR3 sequence is 15 residues long. TCRdb re-called the multiplex PCR reads with MiXCR, one entry per CDR3 protein. Seen here are about 180,000 distinct CDR3 sequences, 30% to 35% observed once, and the top ten hold 4.3%. Axillary draining lymph nodes of breast cancer patients supplied the node samples. The source material was axillary lymph node tissue. This clonotype was obtained from a female donor with breast cancer. Some clones in this sample may be carry-over from other donors' samples. This sequence joins TRBV5-6 and TRBJ2-1; 11 bases map to TRBD2. CDR3 in DNA: TGTGCCAGCAGCATTACTAGCGGGAGTTACAATGAGCAGTTCTTC. Protein: CASSITSGSYNEQFF.